A selection of T cell receptor beta chains follows, all from one sample in a study of blood T cell repertoires in COVID-19. Here immunoSEQ multiplex PCR was the method, and the copy in TCRdb shows in-frame clones only, minus some. The sample holds about 270,000 clones, over 80% seen once. Sequencing was done on a sample of PBMCs or T cells enriched from blood (not recorded which). The source is a woman in her twenties or thirties with acute COVID-19. Both conserved end residues are part of each CDR3. The D gene is left open where the match is weak. Expanded clones are given a class, and other clones once, few, many or no size at all.

CDR3aa,CDR3nt,abundance,d_gene,v_gene,j_gene
CASSLSGGRSYEQYF,TGTGCCAGCAGTTTATCAGGGGGCAGGTCCTACGAGCAGTACTTC,few,TRBD1,TRBV28,TRBJ2-7
CASRVGAGAPDTQYF,TGTGCCAGCAGGGTGGGCGCGGGAGCGCCAGATACGCAGTATTTT,once,TRBD2,TRBV11-1,TRBJ2-3
CASSLEFGKNIQYF,TGTGCCAGCAGTTTAGAGTTCGGGAAAAACATTCAGTACTTC,NA,NA,TRBV28,TRBJ2-4
CASSLGLAVYEQYF,TGTGCCAGCAGCTTAGGGCTCGCAGTATACGAGCAGTACTTC,NA,NA,TRBV7-2,TRBJ2-7
CASSYVQDYNEQFF,TGTGCCAGCAGCTACGTCCAAGACTACAATGAGCAGTTCTTC,NA,NA,TRBV28,TRBJ2-1
CASSSGLEAEQFF,TGTGCCAGCAGCTCGGGACTAGAAGCTGAGCAGTTCTTC,NA,TRBD2,TRBV7-9,TRBJ2-1
CASSHLDRYSGNQPQHF,TGCGCCAGCAGTCACCTAGACAGATACAGTGGCAATCAGCCCCAGCATTTT,NA,NA,TRBV23-1,TRBJ1-5
CASSLASGSYEQYF,TGTGCCAGCAGCTTAGCTAGCGGCAGCTACGAGCAGTACTTC,NA,NA,TRBV7-2,TRBJ2-7
CASSQVSGSSYEQYF,TGTGCCAGCAGCCAAGTTAGCGGGAGCTCCTACGAGCAGTACTTC,NA,TRBD2,TRBV14,TRBJ2-7
CASSQERRRPGGTEAFF,TGTGCCAGCAGCCAAGAAAGAAGGCGGCCCGGGGGCACTGAAGCTTTCTTT,NA,NA,TRBV4-2,TRBJ1-1
CASRGSYGGSNTGELFF,TGTGCCAGCAGAGGTTCTTATGGCGGGAGTAACACCGGGGAGCTGTTTTTT,NA,TRBD2,TRBV11-3,TRBJ2-2
CASSPGAGYQPQHF,TGTGCCAGCTCACCAGGTGCAGGGTATCAGCCCCAGCATTTT,NA,NA,TRBV18,TRBJ1-5
CATSGRTGGSYEQYF,TGTGCCACCAGTGGGAGGACAGGGGGTTCCTACGAGCAGTACTTC,NA,TRBD1,TRBV24-1,TRBJ2-7
CASSSLPSGSYGYTF,TGTGCCAGCAGTTCCCTCCCGAGCGGGAGCTATGGCTACACCTTC,NA,NA,TRBV27,TRBJ1-2
CASSAGGTAGDGGYTF,TGTGCCAGCTCTGCAGGGGGGACCGCTGGGGATGGTGGCTACACCTTC,NA,TRBD1,TRBV6-4,TRBJ1-2
CASSESRGITPLHF,TGTGCCAGCAGTGAATCCAGGGGGATTACACCCCTCCACTTT,NA,TRBD1,TRBV25-1,TRBJ1-6
CASSPTDPGGELFF,TGTGCCAGCAGTCCGACAGACCCAGGCGGGGAGCTGTTTTTT,NA,NA,TRBV2,TRBJ2-2
CASSLGFRGAGGGYNEQFF,TGTGCCAGCAGCCTGGGGTTTCGAGGAGCGGGAGGGGGTTACAATGAGCAGTTCTTC,NA,TRBD2,TRBV5-4,TRBJ2-1
CASSQTGIPQGTGNTIYF,TGTGCCAGCTCACAGACAGGGATCCCACAGGGGACTGGAAACACCATATATTTT,once,TRBD1,TRBV18,TRBJ1-3
CASSGTQRNPNSPLHF,TGTGCCAGCAGTGGAACGCAGCGTAATCCTAATTCACCCCTCCACTTT,NA,NA,TRBV9,TRBJ1-6
CASSPLTGPSLNTEAFF,TGCGCCAGCAGCCCATTGACAGGTCCGTCCTTGAACACTGAAGCTTTCTTT,few,NA,TRBV5-1,TRBJ1-1
CASRIQVNYGYTF,TGTGCCAGCAGGATACAAGTAAACTATGGCTACACCTTC,few,NA,TRBV28,TRBJ1-2
CASRNSVDYEQYF,TGTGCCAGCCGGAACAGTGTTGACTACGAGCAGTACTTC,NA,NA,TRBV14,TRBJ2-7
CAISEPPSGVGFNEQFF,TGTGCCATCAGTGAGCCCCCCTCGGGGGTCGGGTTCAATGAGCAGTTCTTC,NA,NA,TRBV10-3,TRBJ2-1
CASSEDRGRNTEAFF,TGCGCCAGCAGCGAGGACAGGGGCCGGAACACTGAAGCTTTCTTT,NA,TRBD1,TRBV4-1,TRBJ1-1
CAINPGVTSYNEQFF,TGTGCCATCAACCCGGGAGTAACGTCCTACAATGAGCAGTTCTTC,NA,NA,TRBV10-3,TRBJ2-1
CASSHGTGGLGTGELFF,TGCGCCAGCAGCCACGGGACAGGGGGTTTGGGCACCGGGGAGCTGTTTTTT,NA,TRBD1,TRBV23-1,TRBJ2-2
CASSLSPGQAYEQYF,TGTGCCAGCAGCTTATCGCCGGGACAAGCGTACGAGCAGTACTTC,once,NA,TRBV11-2,TRBJ2-7
CASSSAGTANEQFF,TGTGCCAGCAGTAGCGCCGGGACAGCGAATGAGCAGTTCTTC,NA,TRBD1,TRBV27,TRBJ2-1
CASSFSGSGEDTQYF,TGTGCCAGCAGCTTTAGCGGGAGTGGGGAAGATACGCAGTATTTT,NA,TRBD2,TRBV9,TRBJ2-3
CASRSPGTGAHYEQYF,TGTGCCAGCAGGAGCCCGGGGACAGGGGCGCACTACGAGCAGTACTTC,NA,TRBD1,TRBV28,TRBJ2-7
CAGSIAGQANTEAFF,TGTGCCGGTAGTATCGCGGGACAGGCGAACACTGAAGCTTTCTTT,NA,TRBD1,TRBV19,TRBJ1-1
CASRGLASSYNEQFF,TGTGCCAGCAGGGGACTAGCGAGCTCCTACAATGAGCAGTTCTTC,NA,TRBD2,TRBV2,TRBJ2-1
CASSLGGTSSYEQYF,TGTGCCAGCAGCTTAGGCGGGACTAGCTCCTACGAGCAGTACTTC,NA,TRBD2,TRBV7-2,TRBJ2-7
CASSYGTPVAEQYF,TGTGCCAGCAGTTACGGGACTCCCGTCGCCGAGCAGTACTTC,NA,NA,TRBV6-5,TRBJ2-7
CAIVDRGDNEQFF,TGTGCCATAGTGGACAGGGGGGACAATGAGCAGTTCTTC,NA,TRBD1,TRBV7-9,TRBJ2-1
CASRFGTVGNTIYF,TGTGCCAGCAGATTCGGGACAGTTGGAAACACCATATATTTT,few,TRBD1,TRBV28,TRBJ1-3
CASSSRRQATNEKLFF,TGTGCCAGCAGCTCTCGCCGACAGGCAACTAATGAAAAACTGTTTTTT,once,NA,TRBV7-8,TRBJ1-4
CATSDPHRGVDTQYF,TGTGCCACCAGTGATCCCCACAGGGGCGTTGATACGCAGTATTTT,NA,TRBD1,TRBV24-1,TRBJ2-3
CASSQAGTAIHPHYGYTF,TGTGCCAGCAGCCAAGCTGGGACAGCTATTCACCCACACTATGGCTACACCTTC,NA,TRBD1,TRBV3-1/TRBV3-2,TRBJ1-2
CASTEAGGNTIYF,TGTGCCAGCACCGAGGCGGGTGGAAACACCATATATTTT,NA,NA,TRBV3-1/TRBV3-2,TRBJ1-3
CASRGTGLSSGELFF,TGTGCCAGCAGGGGGACGGGACTCAGTAGCGGGGAGCTGTTTTTT,NA,NA,TRBV28,TRBJ2-2
CASSHGVRQASYEQYF,TGCGCCAGCAGTCATGGGGTGAGACAGGCCTCCTACGAGCAGTACTTC,NA,NA,TRBV23-1,TRBJ2-7
CASSLIWDREYEQYF,TGTGCCAGCAGCTTGATATGGGACAGGGAATACGAGCAGTACTTC,NA,TRBD1,TRBV11-1,TRBJ2-7
CASSAEANYEQYF,TGTGCCAGCAGCGCGGAGGCTAACTACGAGCAGTACTTC,NA,NA,TRBV9,TRBJ2-7
CASSVVGGKETQYF,TGTGCCAGCAGCGTAGTGGGCGGGAAAGAGACCCAGTACTTC,NA,NA,TRBV9,TRBJ2-5
CASWDRARSSYNSPLHF,TGTGCCAGTTGGGACAGGGCCCGAAGCTCCTATAATTCACCCCTCCACTTT,NA,TRBD1,TRBV19,TRBJ1-6
CASSQAETGVSYEQYF,TGCGCCAGCAGCCAAGCCGAAACGGGAGTGAGCTACGAGCAGTACTTC,NA,NA,TRBV4-1,TRBJ2-7
CASRRLANTDTQYF,TGTGCCAGCCGAAGACTAGCCAACACAGATACGCAGTATTTT,NA,TRBD2,TRBV7-8,TRBJ2-3
CASSPPGQGFYEQYF,TGTGCCAGCAGCCCCCCTGGTCAGGGGTTCTACGAGCAGTACTTC,NA,NA,TRBV7-2,TRBJ2-7
CASSGSGSVDEQYF,TGTGCCAGCAGCGGTAGCGGGAGCGTCGACGAGCAGTACTTC,few,TRBD2,TRBV9,TRBJ2-7
CASRYPSGTSGMEVGELFF,TGTGCCAGCAGATACCCTTCCGGGACTAGCGGGATGGAGGTCGGGGAGCTGTTTTTT,NA,TRBD2,TRBV28,TRBJ2-2